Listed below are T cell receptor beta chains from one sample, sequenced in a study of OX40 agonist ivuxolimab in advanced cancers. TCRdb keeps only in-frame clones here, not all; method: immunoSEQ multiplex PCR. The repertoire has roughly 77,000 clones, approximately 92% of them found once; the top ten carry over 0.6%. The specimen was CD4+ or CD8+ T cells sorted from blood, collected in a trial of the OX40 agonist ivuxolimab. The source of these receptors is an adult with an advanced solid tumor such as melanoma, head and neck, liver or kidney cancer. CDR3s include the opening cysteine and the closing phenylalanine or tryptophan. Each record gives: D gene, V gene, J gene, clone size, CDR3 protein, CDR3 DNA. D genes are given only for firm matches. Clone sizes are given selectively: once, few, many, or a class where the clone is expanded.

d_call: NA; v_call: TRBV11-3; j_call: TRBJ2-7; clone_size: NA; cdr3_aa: CASSLVGEQYF; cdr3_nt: TGTGCCAGCAGCTTAGTGGGCGAGCAGTACTTC
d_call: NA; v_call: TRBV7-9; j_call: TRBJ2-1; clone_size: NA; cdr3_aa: CASSLAAVDPYNEQFF; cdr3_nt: TGTGCCAGCAGCTTAGCGGCGGTGGACCCCTACAATGAGCAGTTCTTC
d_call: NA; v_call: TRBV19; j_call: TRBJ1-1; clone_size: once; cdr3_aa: CASIKIGGGTEAFF; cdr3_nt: TGTGCCAGCATAAAAATCGGTGGCGGCACTGAAGCTTTCTTT
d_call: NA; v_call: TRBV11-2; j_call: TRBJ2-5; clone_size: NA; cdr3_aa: CASSSSQETQYF; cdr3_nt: TGTGCCAGCAGCTCGAGCCAAGAGACCCAGTACTTC
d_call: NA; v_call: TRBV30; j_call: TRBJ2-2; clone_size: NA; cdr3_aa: CAWKSSGNTGELFF; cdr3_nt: TGTGCCTGGAAGAGTAGCGGGAACACCGGGGAGCTGTTTTTT
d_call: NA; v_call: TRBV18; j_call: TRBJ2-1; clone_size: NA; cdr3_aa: CASSPRQGNEQFF; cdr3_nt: TGTGCCAGCTCACCAAGGCAAGGGAATGAGCAGTTCTTC
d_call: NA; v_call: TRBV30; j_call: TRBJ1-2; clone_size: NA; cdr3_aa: CAWSVDPDYGYTF; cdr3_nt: TGTGCCTGGAGTGTAGATCCAGACTATGGCTACACCTTC
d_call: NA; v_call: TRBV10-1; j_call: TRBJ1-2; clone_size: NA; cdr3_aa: CASSESGIPNYGYTF; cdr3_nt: TGCGCCAGCAGTGAGTCCGGGATCCCCAACTATGGCTACACCTTC
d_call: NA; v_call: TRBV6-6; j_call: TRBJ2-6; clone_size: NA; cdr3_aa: CAGKSGANVLTF; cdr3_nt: TGTGCCGGAAAGTCCGGGGCCAACGTCCTGACTTTC
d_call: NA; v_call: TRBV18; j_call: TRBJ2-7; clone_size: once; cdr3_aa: CASSPPGGTYEQYF; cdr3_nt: TGTGCCAGCTCCCCCCCCGGGGGTACCTACGAGCAGTACTTC
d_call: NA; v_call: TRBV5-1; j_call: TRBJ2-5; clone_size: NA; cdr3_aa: CASSFSGSRQETQYF; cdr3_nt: TGCGCCAGCAGCTTTTCAGGGAGCAGGCAAGAGACCCAGTACTTC
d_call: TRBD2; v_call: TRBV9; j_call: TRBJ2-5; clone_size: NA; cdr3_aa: CASSGSSGGGQETQYF; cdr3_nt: TGTGCCAGCAGCGGCTCTAGCGGGGGCGGTCAAGAGACCCAGTACTTC
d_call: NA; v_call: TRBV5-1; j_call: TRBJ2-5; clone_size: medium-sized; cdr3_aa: CASSLRPGPPETQYF; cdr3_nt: TGCGCCAGCAGCTTGAGACCAGGGCCCCCAGAGACCCAGTACTTC
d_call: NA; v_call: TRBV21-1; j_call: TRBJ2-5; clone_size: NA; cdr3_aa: CASSTLEAGEVGTQYF; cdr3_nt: TGTGCCAGCAGCACTCTCGAAGCGGGAGAGGTGGGGACCCAGTACTTC
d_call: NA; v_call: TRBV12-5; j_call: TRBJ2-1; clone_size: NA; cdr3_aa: CASGLDPLRGNEQFF; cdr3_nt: TGTGCTAGTGGTTTGGATCCCCTGCGGGGCAATGAGCAGTTCTTC
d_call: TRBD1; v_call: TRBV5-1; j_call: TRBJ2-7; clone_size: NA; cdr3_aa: CASSRGQGNDEQYF; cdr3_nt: TGCGCCAGCAGTCGTGGACAGGGTAACGACGAGCAGTACTTC
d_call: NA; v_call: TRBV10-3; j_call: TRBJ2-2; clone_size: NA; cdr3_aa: CAIGGQNTGELFF; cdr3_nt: TGTGCCATCGGGGGACAGAACACCGGGGAGCTGTTTTTT
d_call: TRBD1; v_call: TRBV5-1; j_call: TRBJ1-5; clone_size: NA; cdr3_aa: CASSSGQGAYNQPQHF; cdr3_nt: TGCGCCAGCAGCTCCGGACAGGGGGCTTACAATCAGCCCCAGCATTTT
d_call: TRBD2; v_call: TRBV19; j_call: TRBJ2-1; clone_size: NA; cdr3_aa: CASSIDRGGGNEQFF; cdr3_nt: TGTGCCAGTAGTATAGATCGGGGGGGCGGCAATGAGCAGTTCTTC
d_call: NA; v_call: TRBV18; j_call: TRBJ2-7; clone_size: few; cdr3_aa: CASSPSLDEQYF; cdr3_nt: TGTGCCAGCTCTCCAAGTCTCGACGAGCAGTACTTC
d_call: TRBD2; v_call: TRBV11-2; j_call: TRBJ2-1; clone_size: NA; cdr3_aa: CASSPGTSGSNEQFF; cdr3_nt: TGTGCCAGCAGCCCCGGGACTAGCGGGAGCAATGAGCAGTTCTTC
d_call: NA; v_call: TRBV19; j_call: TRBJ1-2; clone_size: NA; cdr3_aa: CASRFPGGGWHGYTF; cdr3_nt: TGTGCCAGTCGGTTCCCGGGGGGCGGGTGGCATGGCTACACCTTC
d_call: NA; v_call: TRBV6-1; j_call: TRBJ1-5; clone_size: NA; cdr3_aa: CASSDSPVQPQHF; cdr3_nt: TGTGCCAGCAGTGACTCTCCCGTTCAGCCCCAGCATTTT
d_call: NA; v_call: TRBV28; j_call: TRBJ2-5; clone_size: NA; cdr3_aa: CASSLGGPETQYF; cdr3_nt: TGTGCCAGCAGTTTGGGGGGGCCGGAGACCCAGTACTTC
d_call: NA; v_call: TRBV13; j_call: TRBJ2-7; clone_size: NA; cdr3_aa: CASMGLADGNREYF; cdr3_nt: TGTGCCAGCATGGGGTTGGCGGATGGTAATAGGGAGTACTTC
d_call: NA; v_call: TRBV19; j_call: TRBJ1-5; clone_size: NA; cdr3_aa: CASSVTGTGQPQHF; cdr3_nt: TGTGCCAGTAGCGTAACAGGGACGGGCCAGCCCCAGCATTTT
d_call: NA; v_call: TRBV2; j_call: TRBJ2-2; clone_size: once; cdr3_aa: CASRVGLPGELFF; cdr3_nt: TGTGCCAGCAGGGTGGGACTTCCCGGGGAGCTGTTTTTT
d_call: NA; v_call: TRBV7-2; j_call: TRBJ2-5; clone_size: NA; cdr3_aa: CASSLLPPGPQETQYF; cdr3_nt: TGTGCCAGCAGCTTACTACCTCCTGGACCGCAAGAGACCCAGTACTTC
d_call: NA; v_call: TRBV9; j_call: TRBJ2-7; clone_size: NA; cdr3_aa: CASSPRAGNLYEQYF; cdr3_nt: TGTGCCAGCAGCCCCCGGGCTGGAAATCTGTACGAGCAGTACTTC
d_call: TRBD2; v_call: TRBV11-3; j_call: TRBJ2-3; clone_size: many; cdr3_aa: CASSLKASGSWDTQYF; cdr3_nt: TGTGCCAGCAGCTTAAAGGCTAGCGGGAGTTGGGATACGCAGTATTTT
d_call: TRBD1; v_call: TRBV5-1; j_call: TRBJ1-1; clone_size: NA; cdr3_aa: CASSSRTGGENTEAFF; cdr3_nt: TGCGCCAGCAGCTCGCGGACAGGGGGCGAAAACACTGAAGCTTTCTTT
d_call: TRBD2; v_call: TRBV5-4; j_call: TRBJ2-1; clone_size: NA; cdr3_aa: CASSLKAGGPYNEQFF; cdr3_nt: TGTGCCAGCAGCTTGAAGGCGGGAGGGCCGTATAATGAGCAGTTCTTC
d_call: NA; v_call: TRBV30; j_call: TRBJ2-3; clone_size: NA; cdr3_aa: CAWRSPLGTQYF; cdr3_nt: TGTGCCTGGAGATCCCCACTGGGTACGCAGTATTTT
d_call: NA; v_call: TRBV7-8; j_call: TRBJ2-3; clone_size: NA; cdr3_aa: CASSLLAPTDTQYF; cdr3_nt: TGTGCCAGCAGCTTACTTGCCCCCACAGATACGCAGTATTTT
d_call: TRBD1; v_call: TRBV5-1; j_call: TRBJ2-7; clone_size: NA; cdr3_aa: CASSLGTGAYEQYF; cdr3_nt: TGCGCCAGCAGCCTTGGGACAGGAGCCTACGAGCAGTACTTC
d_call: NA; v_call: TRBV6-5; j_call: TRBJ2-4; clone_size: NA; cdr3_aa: CASSSRDGIQYF; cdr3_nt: TGTGCCAGCAGTTCTCGGGATGGCATTCAGTACTTC
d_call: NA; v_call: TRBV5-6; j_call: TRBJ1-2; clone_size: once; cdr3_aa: CASSYRDGYTF; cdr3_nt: TGTGCCAGCAGCTACAGGGACGGCTACACCTTC
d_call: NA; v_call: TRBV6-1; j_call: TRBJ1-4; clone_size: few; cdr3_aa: CASSVKNYLTGIRVEKLFF; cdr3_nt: TGTGCCAGCAGTGTAAAGAATTATCTAACCGGGATCAGGGTTGAAAAACTGTTTTTT
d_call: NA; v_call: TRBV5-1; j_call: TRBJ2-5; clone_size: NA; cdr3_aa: CASSPGVGETQYF; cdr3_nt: TGCGCCAGCAGCCCCGGGGTGGGCGAGACCCAGTACTTC
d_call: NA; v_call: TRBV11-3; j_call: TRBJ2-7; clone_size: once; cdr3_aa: CASSKGEIEQYF; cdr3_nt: TGTGCCAGCAGTAAGGGGGAGATCGAGCAGTACTTC
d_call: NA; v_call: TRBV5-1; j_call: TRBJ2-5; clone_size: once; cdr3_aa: CASSMGDGWGGKETQYF; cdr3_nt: TGCGCCAGCAGCATGGGTGACGGTTGGGGCGGTAAAGAGACCCAGTACTTC
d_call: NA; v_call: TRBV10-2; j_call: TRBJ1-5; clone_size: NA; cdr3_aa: CASRDSGTGQPQHF; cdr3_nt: TGCGCCAGCAGAGATTCAGGAACGGGGCAGCCCCAGCATTTT
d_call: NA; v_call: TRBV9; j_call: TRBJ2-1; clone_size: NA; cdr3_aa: CASSVEVSGREQFF; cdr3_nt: TGTGCCAGCAGCGTAGAAGTGTCCGGGCGTGAGCAGTTCTTC
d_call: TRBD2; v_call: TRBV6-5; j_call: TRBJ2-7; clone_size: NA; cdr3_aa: CASSYSLAGGYEQYF; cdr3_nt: TGTGCCAGCAGTTACTCTCTAGCGGGAGGGTACGAGCAGTACTTC
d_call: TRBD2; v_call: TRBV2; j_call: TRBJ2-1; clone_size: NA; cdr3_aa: CASKEDGGAYNEQFF; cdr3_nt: TGTGCCAGCAAGGAGGACGGGGGGGCCTACAATGAGCAGTTCTTC
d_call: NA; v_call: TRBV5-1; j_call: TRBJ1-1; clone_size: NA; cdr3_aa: CASSLGAEAFF; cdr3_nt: TGCGCCAGCAGCTTGGGGGCTGAAGCTTTCTTT
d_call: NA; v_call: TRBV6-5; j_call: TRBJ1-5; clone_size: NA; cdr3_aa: CASSRRGADQPQHF; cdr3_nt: TGTGCCAGCAGTCGACGGGGGGCAGATCAGCCCCAGCATTTT
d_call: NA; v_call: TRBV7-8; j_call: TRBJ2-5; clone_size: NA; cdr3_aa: CASSLEAGLETQYF; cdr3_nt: TGTGCCAGCAGCTTAGAGGCGGGGTTAGAGACCCAGTACTTC
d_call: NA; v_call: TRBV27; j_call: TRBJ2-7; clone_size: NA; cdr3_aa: CASKWGQGGYEQYF; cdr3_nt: TGTGCCAGCAAATGGGGGCAGGGCGGGTACGAGCAGTACTTC
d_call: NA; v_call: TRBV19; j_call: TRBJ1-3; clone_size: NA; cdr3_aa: CASSTGGAGNTIYF; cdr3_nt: TGTGCCAGTAGTACAGGTGGAGCTGGAAACACCATATATTTT
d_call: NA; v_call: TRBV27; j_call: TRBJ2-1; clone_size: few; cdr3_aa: CASSFSSGVLPFF; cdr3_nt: TGTGCCAGCAGTTTTTCCTCAGGGGTATTGCCGTTCTTC
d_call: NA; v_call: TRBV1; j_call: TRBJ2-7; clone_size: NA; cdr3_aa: CTSSQETTSSYEQYF; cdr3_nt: TGCACCAGCAGCCAAGAGACTACCTCCTCCTACGAGCAGTACTTC
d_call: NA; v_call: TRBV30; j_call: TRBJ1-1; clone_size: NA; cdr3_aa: CASSNFDPLSNTEAFF; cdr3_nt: TGTGCCTCCTCTAACTTTGACCCCTTATCGAACACTGAAGCTTTCTTT
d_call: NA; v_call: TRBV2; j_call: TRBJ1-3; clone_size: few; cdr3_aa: CASSNGNTIYF; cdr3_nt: TGTGCCAGCAGTAATGGAAACACCATATATTTT